The 19 T cell receptor beta chains listed next were all sequenced from one sample in a study of T cell repertoires in cytomegalovirus infection. TCRdb fed the reads into MiXCR, producing one record per CDR3 protein. The sample lists approximately 990,000 distinct CDR3 sequences; 30% to 40% were seen once. These TCRs' antigens remain unknown. The sample was cultured CD8+ T cells from PBMCs, taken from culture after CMV antigen stimulation. The source of these receptors is a human donor in good health (CMV status not recorded). Some clones in this sample may be carry-over from other donors' samples.

This clonotype was detected many times. The rearrangement joins TRBV7-9 to TRBJ2-2; a weak D match, TRBD1 (6 bases). Germline loops: CDR1 SEHNR, CDR2 FQNEAQ (reference sequence). The V gene lost 2 bases and the J gene lost 4 bases, with 8 bases spanning the gap. The CDR3 consists of 14 residues. The DNA for the CDR3 is TGTGCCAGCAGCTTACAGGGGCGCACCGGGGAGCTGTTTTTT. Its translation is CASSLQGRTGELFF.

The chain joins TRBV24-1 to TRBJ2-7; D gene ambiguous. The germline CDR1 and CDR2 sequences are KGHDR and SFDVKD. V shed 1 base and J shed 2 bases, with 14 bases lying between them. The CDR3 extends over 16 amino acids. The CDR3 spells CATSDFRITETYEQYF. CDR3 nucleotides: TGTGCCACCAGTGATTTCCGTATCACAGAGACCTACGAGCAGTACTTC.

The V and J genes are TRBV27 and TRBJ2-5; D may correspond to TRBD1 or TRBD2 (6 bases each). Trimming shortened V by 4 bases and J by 5 bases, and 14 bases separated the two germline ends. The CDR3 totals 14 residues. Germline lookup yields CDR1 MNHEY and CDR2 SMNVEV (reference sequence). The CDR3 DNA reads TGTGCCAGCAGTTCTAGGGTCGGGGGCGAGACCCAGTACTTC. Translation gives CASSSRVGGETQYF.

V usage is TRBV12-3 or TRBV12-4 and J usage is TRBJ2-7; D is ambiguous. The CDR3 consists of 13 residues. The V and J ends lost 7 bases and 2 bases respectively, with 12 bases between them. CDR3 region: CASTRNNAYEQYF. The CDR3 DNA reads as TGTGCCAGCACCCGGAATAATGCCTACGAGCAGTACTTC.

The chain employs TRBV2 and TRBJ1-1; D may be TRBD1 (5 bases). Germline V gene lookup returns CDR1 SNHLY and CDR2 FYNNEI. The CDR3 is made up of 10 amino acids. The germline V and J ends were trimmed by 4 bases and 11 bases, with 8 bases remaining between them. CDR3 amino acids: CASSGGYAFF. The CDR3 bases are TGTGCCAGCAGTGGGGGGTACGCTTTCTTT.

This chain joins TRBV11-1 and TRBJ1-1, with 7 bases identical to TRBD1. Looked up from germline, CDR1 is SGHAT and CDR2 is FQDESV (reference sequence). J was trimmed by 11 bases and V by 5 bases; bases with no gene match: 17. The CDR3 has 15 residues. The CDR3 DNA follows: TGTGCCAGCAGCATACGACAGGGACCTAACTATGGGGCTTTCTTT. Translated, it gives CASSIRQGPNYGAFF.

Only a few counts were recorded for this clonotype. The gene calls are TRBV20-1 and TRBJ2-2; D may be TRBD1 (6 bases). The CDR3 totals 14 residues. CDR1 is DFQATT and CDR2 is SNEGSKA in the germline V gene (reference sequence). V was trimmed by 3 bases and J by 4 bases, leaving 12 bases between them. CDR3 protein: CSASPQGFTGELFF. The CDR3 DNA reads as TGCAGTGCTAGTCCGCAGGGGTTCACCGGGGAGCTGTTTTTT.

As regards this clonotype: The junction shows a germline mismatch at one end, possibly a read error. The chain employs TRBV19 and TRBJ2-1; D is ambiguous. The CDR3 has 18 amino acids. Germline CDR1 is LNHDA and CDR2 is SQIVND (reference sequence). The CDR3: CASSIDLGWKGSYNEQFF. In nucleotides, the CDR3 is TGTGCCAGTAGTATAGATCTGGGGTGGAAGGGTTCCTACAATGAGCAGTTCTTT.

This clonotype has only a few counts. The V call is TRBV12-3 or TRBV12-4, the J call TRBJ2-3; a weak D match, TRBD2 (5 bases). The CDR3 totals 17 residues. V was cut by 1 base and J by 2 bases, with 16 bases left in between. CDR3 nucleotides: TGTGCCAGCAGTTTAGTCCCAAGCGGAAGCCTCACAGATACGCAGTATTTT. This encodes CASSLVPSGSLTDTQYF.

A few counts support this clonotype. This chain joins TRBV12-3 or TRBV12-4 and TRBJ2-3, with 8 bases matching TRBD2. J gave up 2 bases and V 6 bases, and 7 bases lay outside the gene matches. The CDR3 runs to 15 residues. The CDR3 DNA reads as TGTGCCAGCAGCCCACTTAGCGGGGACACAGATACGCAGTATTTT. It encodes CASSPLSGDTDTQYF.

Turning to this clonotype: Germline is not matched at one junction end, which may reflect a read error. The chain carries TRBV7-3 and TRBJ1-2; possible D gene TRBD1, 5 bases. CDR3 length equals 16 residues. Germline V gives CDR1 SGHTA, CDR2 FQGTGA. Written as DNA, the CDR3 is TGTGTCAGCGCCCGGGACGACAAACTCCCTAGGGGTGGCTACACCTTC. It is translated as CVSARDDKLPRGGYTF.

This clonotype was seen only a few times. The chain links TRBV4-1 to TRBJ1-5, with D hard to call. This CDR3 has 16 residues. V was shortened by 1 base and J by 0 bases, with 10 bases between the two germline ends. Looked up from germline, CDR1 is MGHRA and CDR2 is YSYEKL. The CDR3 DNA reads as TGCGCCAGCAGCCAAGGTTTACGGGATAGCAATCAGCCCCAGCATTTT. Translation gives CASSQGLRDSNQPQHF.

This clonotype was counted between two and nine times. This chain links TRBV19 with TRBJ1-1; 10 nucleotides align to TRBD1. The V and J ends lost 5 bases and 3 bases, in that order; junction bases with no gene match: 3. This CDR3 has 14 residues. CDR1 and CDR2 from the germline V gene are LNHDA and SQIVND (reference sequence). Here the CDR3 DNA reads TGTGCCAGTAGTCTTGACAGGGGGCACACTGAAGCTTTCTTT. Its translation is CASSLDRGHTEAFF.

The chain joins TRBV27 to TRBJ2-1; D is uncertain. CDR1 MNHEY and CDR2 SMNVEV come from the germline V gene (reference sequence). The ends were cut back, 3 bases at V and 3 bases at J, with 15 bases in the middle. The CDR3 has 16 residues. CDR3: CASSLVFQEIYNEQFF. The CDR3 nucleotides are TGTGCCAGCAGTTTGGTTTTTCAGGAAATCTACAATGAGCAGTTCTTC.

This chain joins TRBV19 and TRBJ1-5; 9 bases are shared with TRBD1. This CDR3 contains 14 residues. Germline V gene lookup returns CDR1 LNHDA and CDR2 SQIVND (reference sequence). V lost 3 bases, J lost 7 bases, and 4 bases stayed unmatched. DNA of the CDR3: TGTGCCAGTAGTATCGGACAGGGGACCCAGCCCCAGCATTTT. Its translation is CASSIGQGTQPQHF.

This sequence joins TRBV19 and TRBJ2-5; D perhaps matches TRBD1 (6 bases). Trimming stripped 7 bases from V and 2 bases from J, with 23 bases between. This CDR3 is 17 amino acids long. Germline-derived CDR1 and CDR2 are LNHDA and SQIVND (reference sequence). The CDR3 is CASTPPVYGRGQETQYF. The CDR3 nucleotides are TGTGCCAGTACCCCCCCCGTATATGGCAGGGGACAAGAGACCCAGTACTTC.

This clonotype showed up just a few times. This chain links TRBV5-6 with TRBJ2-3; TRBD2 agrees at 11 bases. Trimming at V came to 2 bases and at J to 0 bases, leaving 8 bases not matched to a gene. This CDR3 contains 18 residues. Germline V CDR1 and CDR2: SGHDT, YYEEEE. The CDR3 loop is CASSLLAGDLSSTDTQYF. The CDR3 DNA follows: TGTGCCAGCAGCTTACTAGCGGGGGACCTGAGTAGCACAGATACGCAGTATTTT.

With respect to this clonotype: At one boundary the junction diverges from the germline segment, which might be a read error. The rearrangement links TRBV6-2 or TRBV6-3 to TRBJ1-5; D remains ambiguous. Germline V gene lookup returns CDR1 MNHEY and CDR2 SVGEGT. The CDR3 extends over 15 amino acids. The CDR3 region has the DNA TGTGCCAGTAGTTATTTGACGGGGATCAATCAGCCCCAGCATTTT. As protein: CASSYLTGINQPQHF.

The chain has TRBV5-6 and TRBJ1-5; TRBD1 is a possible D gene (6 bases). The CDR3 has 15 amino acids. Per germline, CDR1 SGHDT and CDR2 YYEEEE. The ends were cut back, 4 bases at V and 7 bases at J, with 18 bases in the middle. The CDR3 region is CASSRFTGSDQPQHF. The CDR3 bases are TGTGCCAGCAGCCGATTTACAGGGTCGGACCAGCCCCAGCATTTT. Together with reference TRBV5-6 and TRBJ1-5, the CDR3 gives the full variable domain: DAGVTQSPTHLIKTRGQQVTLRCSPKSGHDTVSWYQQALGQGPQFIFQYYEEEERQRGNFPDRFSGHQFPNYSSELNVNALLLGDSALYLCASSRFTGSDQPQHFGDGTRLSIL.